What follows are 14 T cell receptor beta chains derived from one specimen sequenced in a study of technical replicates of blood from a handful of donors. The assay was immunoSEQ multiplex PCR, and TCRdb's table has in-frame clones only and misses some. The table has nearly 80,000 clones, approximately 93% seen once; the top ten hold 0.35% to 0.4%. Sequencing input: T cells isolated from PBMCs. The receptors shown here come from a human donor in good health.

This chain uses TRBV7-3 with TRBJ2-1; a weak D match, TRBD2 (6 bases). The CDR3 runs to 14 residues. CDR1 SGHTA and CDR2 FQGTGA come from the germline V gene. V dropped 1 base and J dropped 3 bases, with 7 bases sitting between them. The CDR3 region is CASSLIGGYNEQFF. CDR3 DNA: TGTGCCAGCAGCTTAATCGGGGGCTACAATGAGCAGTTCTTC.

V and J are TRBV4-2 and TRBJ2-2; the match to TRBD2 covers 14 bases. Germline V CDR1 and CDR2: LGHNA, YNFKEQ. This CDR3 is built from 17 residues. The V and J ends lost 4 bases and 6 bases, in that order; junction bases with no gene match: 7. The CDR3 nucleotides read TGTGCCAGCAGCCTCGGGACTAGCGGGAGTTCGTCCGGGGAGCTGTTTTTT. Translating gives CASSLGTSGSSSGELFF.

This clone was detected only a few times. The chain combines TRBV2 with TRBJ1-5; the match to TRBD1 covers 8 bases. The CDR3 is 14 amino acids. Germline V gene lookup returns CDR1 SNHLY and CDR2 FYNNEI. V gave up 5 bases and J gave up 4 bases; unmatched junction bases: 4. CDR3 protein: CASSLDRVNQPQHF. The CDR3 nucleotides read TGTGCCAGCAGTCTGGACAGGGTAAATCAGCCCCAGCATTTT.

The chain joins TRBV29-1 to TRBJ1-2; the D gene is possibly TRBD1 (6 bases). Germline V gives CDR1 SQVTM, CDR2 ANQGSEA. The CDR3 runs to 15 residues. Trimming left V 6 bases short and J 2 bases short, with 19 bases between. For the CDR3, the DNA is TGCAGCGTCGAGGGTTTTGGACAGTTGAACTATGGCTACACCTTC. Encoded protein: CSVEGFGQLNYGYTF.

This chain uses TRBV9 with TRBJ2-7; TRBD2 agrees at 11 bases. CDR1 is SGDLS and CDR2 is YYNGEE in the germline V gene. V trimming: 4 bases; J trimming: 0 bases; junction bases outside the gene matches: 3. The CDR3 has 15 residues. Written as DNA, the CDR3 is TGTGCCAGCAGCATCGGGACTAGCGGCTCCTACGAGCAGTACTTC. Protein: CASSIGTSGSYEQYF. Looking up the rest from reference TRBV9 and TRBJ2-7 gives the full variable domain: DSGVTQTPKHLITATGQRVTLRCSPRSGDLSVYWYQQSLDQGLQFLIQYYNGEERAKGNILERFSAQQFPDLHSELNLSSLELGDSALYFCASSIGTSGSYEQYFGPGTRLTVT.

The chain has TRBV7-3 and TRBJ2-7; 7 bases are a match to TRBD1. This CDR3 comprises 14 residues. Germline V lookup: CDR1 SGHTA, CDR2 FQGTGA. The ends lost 5 bases at V and 5 bases at J; junction bases unmatched: 9. The CDR3: CASSPSTGVHEQYF. The CDR3 region has the DNA TGTGCCAGCAGCCCCTCCACAGGGGTTCACGAGCAGTACTTC.

The J gene is TRBJ2-1, the V gene TRBV5-1; 10 bases align to TRBD2. The CDR3 length is 18 residues. From germline, CDR1 is SGHRS and CDR2 YFSETQ. V was pared by 1 base and J by 9 bases, with 16 bases of the junction left unmatched. The CDR3 region has the DNA TGCGCCAGCAGCTTGATACCTAGCGGGAGTCCCGATTTTCCTGAGCAGTTCTTC. Its protein is CASSLIPSGSPDFPEQFF.

The CDR3 nucleotides are TGTGCCAGCACACACAGGGGAACAGATACGCAGTATTTT. It translates to CASTHRGTDTQYF. The V gene is TRBV7-9, the J gene TRBJ2-3; 7 bases line up with TRBD1. CDR3 length: 13 amino acids. Germline lookup yields CDR1 SEHNR and CDR2 FQNEAQ (reference sequence). V shed 7 bases and J 3 bases; nucleotides not matched to a gene: 4.

The chain recombines TRBV11-3 with TRBJ2-3, with a weak D call TRBD1 (6 bases). The CDR3 totals 13 residues. The V gene lost 5 bases and the J gene lost 5 bases, with 11 bases spanning the gap. CDR1 is SGHNT and CDR2 is YENEEA in the germline V gene. The CDR3 DNA reads as TGTGCCAGCAGCCTTGAGACAGGAGATACGCAGTATTTT. Protein sequence: CASSLETGDTQYF.

The gene calls are TRBV25-1 and TRBJ2-7, with a tentative D call TRBD2 (5 bases). V was cut by 3 bases and J by 0 bases, with 15 bases left in between. In germline, CDR1 is MGHDK, CDR2 SYGVNS. CDR3 size: 16 residues. The CDR3 loop reads CASSDSSSGDSYEQYF. CDR3 nucleotides: TGTGCCAGCAGTGACAGCTCATCCGGGGACTCCTACGAGCAGTACTTC.

The chain couples TRBV30 to TRBJ2-3; a possible D gene is TRBD2 (6 bases). The CDR3 covers 16 residues. Trimming pared 0 bases from V and 0 bases from J, leaving 13 bases between. Germline loops: CDR1 GTSNPN, CDR2 SVGIG (reference sequence). The CDR3 region is CAWSVGTVSSTDTQYF. The CDR3 coding sequence is TGTGCCTGGAGTGTCGGGACTGTATCTAGCACAGATACGCAGTATTTT.

The chain joins TRBV11-3 to TRBJ2-5; TRBD1 matches 7 bases. The germline CDR1 and CDR2 sequences are SGHNT and YENEEA. This CDR3 is built from 13 residues. Trimming at V came to 8 bases and at J to 4 bases, leaving 7 bases not matched to a gene. The CDR3 sequence: CASRSPGGETQYF. Written as DNA, the CDR3 is TGTGCCAGCCGATCCCCAGGGGGAGAGACCCAGTACTTC.

The chain carries TRBV11-3 and TRBJ1-1, with 8 bases aligning to TRBD1. Germline V gene lookup returns CDR1 SGHNT and CDR2 YENEEA. Trimming cost V 3 bases and J 5 bases; bases outside gene matches: 5. This CDR3 has 14 residues. CDR3 protein: CASSLGQVFTEAFF. The CDR3 region has the DNA TGTGCCAGCAGCTTGGGACAGGTTTTTACTGAAGCTTTCTTT. The full variable domain, in which reference TRBV11-3 and TRBJ1-1 provide the parts outside the CDR3, is EAGVVQSPRYKIIEKKQPVAFWCNPISGHNTLYWYLQNLGQGPELLIRYENEEAVDDSQLPKDRFSAERLKGVDSTLKIQPAELGDSAVYLCASSLGQVFTEAFFGQGTRLTVV.

This sequence joins TRBV11-2 and TRBJ1-3, with D hard to call. V lost 5 bases and J lost 0, with 14 bases in between. Per germline, CDR1 SGHAT and CDR2 FQNNGV. The CDR3 length is 16 residues. The CDR3 loop is CASSLVAGISGNTIYF. CDR3 DNA sequence: TGTGCCAGCAGCCTCGTGGCGGGGATCTCTGGAAACACCATATATTTT.